The 24 T cell receptor beta chains in this list originate from one sample, sequenced in a study of blood T cells in healthy people across ages. The use of a sample-barcoded 5' primer and a J-beta primer mix characterized a second PCR of about 7 to 12 cycles. MiXCR was run by TCRdb on the 5' RACE reads, yielding one entry per CDR3 protein. Here the sample spans about 1.8 million distinct CDR3 sequences, around 50% being singletons. The sequencing input was blood. These receptor sequences come from a woman aged 40 to 50 in good health.

The chain combines TRBV7-9 with TRBJ2-7; 7 nucleotides line up with TRBD2. The CDR3 runs to 15 residues. The V and J ends lost 5 bases and 2 bases, in that order; junction bases with no gene match: 9. Per germline, CDR1 SEHNR and CDR2 FQNEAQ (reference sequence). In nucleotides, the CDR3 is TGTGCCAGCAGCCTCTTGGGGGGGGTGACCTACGAGCAGTACTTC. It yields the protein CASSLLGGVTYEQYF.

The rearrangement uses TRBV18 and TRBJ2-5, with TRBD1 matching 7 bases. This CDR3 is built from 14 residues. Germline V gene sequence: CDR1 KGHSH, CDR2 LQKENI. With V trimmed by 3 bases and J by 7 bases, 8 bases remained unmatched. The CDR3 is CASSPPGGKWTQYF. CDR3 DNA sequence: TGTGCCAGCTCACCGCCAGGGGGTAAATGGACCCAGTACTTC.

The chain has TRBV6-5 and TRBJ2-7; D possibly corresponds to TRBD2 (7 bases). V lost 2 bases and J 5 bases, leaving 13 bases between the germline ends. The CDR3 sequence is 14 residues long. The germline gives CDR1 MNHEY, CDR2 SVGAGI. The CDR3 bases are TGTGCCAGCAGTTACGGGAGGGGGGACAACGAGCAGTACTTC. This sequence encodes CASSYGRGDNEQYF.

The sample holds a few counts of this clonotype. The chain employs TRBV10-3 and TRBJ1-5, with D possibly being TRBD1 (5 bases). Trimming removed 5 bases at V and 3 bases at J, with 8 bases between. This CDR3 is 13 amino acids long. The germline gives CDR1 ENHRY, CDR2 SYGVKD. The CDR3 region has the DNA TGTGCCATCAGTTGGGACGACAATCAGCCCCAGCATTTT. Protein product: CAISWDDNQPQHF.

This sequence joins TRBV20-1 and TRBJ2-5; tentative D call: TRBD2 (5 bases). V was pared by 3 bases and J by 1 base, with 9 bases between. The CDR3 has 13 amino acids. Germline V gene lookup returns CDR1 DFQATT and CDR2 SNEGSKA (reference sequence). In DNA form, the CDR3 reads TGCAGTGCTAGCGGGGAGCCCCAAGAGACCCAGTACTTC. This gives the protein CSASGEPQETQYF.

The chain joins TRBV27 to TRBJ2-6; 11 bases align to TRBD1. Germline V gene data show CDR1 as MNHEY and CDR2 as SMNVEV (reference sequence). The CDR3 has 19 residues. J was trimmed by 0 bases and V by 5 bases; bases with no gene match: 9. The CDR3 is CASSPRPGTGGSGANVLTF. The CDR3 DNA follows: TGTGCCAGCAGTCCCCGACCCGGGACAGGGGGCTCTGGGGCCAACGTCCTGACTTTC.

This chain connects TRBV2 to TRBJ2-7; 8 nucleotides line up with TRBD1. The closer fit of TRBJ2-5 to the DNA end suggests the J call may be wrong. The germline gives CDR1 SNHLY, CDR2 FYNNEI. CDR3 length: 15 residues. DNA for the CDR3: TGTGCCAGCAGCCAAGAGAGGACAGGGAGAGAGACCCAGTACTTC. It encodes CASSQERTGRETQYF.

This sequence joins TRBV11-2 and TRBJ2-1; tentatively, D is TRBD1 or TRBD2 (5 bases each). Germline V gene sequence: CDR1 SGHAT, CDR2 FQNNGV. CDR3 length: 15 residues. V gave up 5 bases and J gave up 2 bases, with 13 bases separating them. CDR3 loop: CASSRREQAYNEQFF. The CDR3 coding sequence is TGTGCCAGCAGCCGACGGGAACAGGCCTACAATGAGCAGTTCTTC.

This clonotype was counted between two and nine times. The chain uses TRBV13 and TRBJ2-5, with a tentative D call TRBD1 (6 bases). This CDR3 spans 14 amino acids. V was pared by 4 bases and J by 1 base, with 10 bases between. The V gene's germline CDR1 is PRHDT and CDR2 FYEKMQ (reference sequence). The CDR3 loop reads CASSYGTFQETQYF. Written as DNA, the CDR3 is TGTGCCAGCAGCTACGGGACATTCCAAGAGACCCAGTACTTC.

This clonotype was seen ten or more times. The V call is TRBV7-2, the J call TRBJ2-7; D might be TRBD1 (6 bases). V lost 5 bases, J lost 0 bases, and 11 bases lay in between. This CDR3 region has 14 residues. Germline V CDR1 and CDR2: SGHTA, FQGNSA. The CDR3 coding sequence is TGTGCCAGCAGCGACAGGCCTTTCTCCTACGAGCAGTACTTC. This sequence encodes CASSDRPFSYEQYF.

This chain connects TRBV20-1 to TRBJ2-1; no reliable D call. This CDR3 has 13 residues. Germline V gene lookup returns CDR1 DFQATT and CDR2 SNEGSKA (reference sequence). Between the trimmed V and J ends, which lost 6 bases and 2 bases, there was a span of 11 bases. CDR3: CSAVDDTYNEQFF. The CDR3 nucleotides are TGCAGTGCAGTCGACGACACCTACAATGAGCAGTTCTTC.

This clonotype was counted between two and nine times. The CDR3 region is CASSFVGGALETQYF. The DNA for the CDR3 is TGTGCCAGCAGCTTTGTCGGGGGGGCCCTTGAGACCCAGTACTTC. The V gene is TRBV7-2, the J gene TRBJ2-5, with TRBD2 matching 8 bases. Losses at the gene ends were 3 bases for V and 5 bases for J; bases not matched to a gene: 8. Germline V lookup: CDR1 SGHTA, CDR2 FQGNSA. The CDR3 loop spans 15 amino acids.

The J gene is TRBJ2-1, the V gene TRBV7-6; D gene unclear. Germline CDR1 SGHVS, CDR2 FNYEAQ. Trimming took off 6 bases at V and 7 bases at J, with 16 bases between the two ends. The CDR3 contains 14 residues. Here the CDR3 reads CASSPRISPNEQFF. The CDR3 DNA follows: TGTGCCAGCAGTCCCAGAATAAGTCCGAATGAGCAGTTCTTC. The full variable domain, its missing parts supplied by reference TRBV7-6 and TRBJ2-1, is GAGVSQSPRYKVTKRGQDVALRCDPISGHVSLYWYRQALGQGPEFLTYFNYEAQQDKSGLPNDRFSAERPEGSISTLTIQRTEQRDSAMYRCASSPRISPNEQFFGPGTRLTVL.

This chain uses TRBV3-1 with TRBJ2-7; 8 nucleotides align to TRBD2. Germline CDR1 is LGHDT and CDR2 is YNNKEL (reference sequence). This CDR3 comprises 16 residues. V gave up 4 bases and J gave up 6 bases; unmatched junction bases: 14. The CDR3 sequence: CASSLNGRSGGSEQYF. The CDR3 bases are TGTGCCAGCAGCCTAAATGGTAGGAGCGGGGGAAGCGAGCAGTACTTC.

The chain carries TRBV20-1 and TRBJ1-5; the D gene is possibly TRBD1 (5 bases). Trimming stripped 6 bases from V and 6 bases from J, with 15 bases between. Germline assignment: CDR1 DFQATT and CDR2 SNEGSKA (reference sequence). The CDR3 extends over 13 amino acids. CDR3 DNA: TGCAGTGCCAATACAGGATCTGGTCAGCCCCAGCATTTT. Translating gives CSANTGSGQPQHF.

The DNA of the CDR3 is TGTGCCAGTAGTCCCCTTTCTTTACGGGACAGTTGGACAGATACGCAGTATTTT. This gives the protein CASSPLSLRDSWTDTQYF. V and J are TRBV19 and TRBJ2-3, with 7 bases matching TRBD1. CDR3 size: 18 residues. Germline-derived CDR1 and CDR2 are LNHDA and SQIVND (reference sequence). J lost 3 bases, V lost 5 bases, and 17 bases had no gene match.

This clonotype was counted a few times. The chain employs TRBV4-1 and TRBJ2-7; 9 nucleotides agree with TRBD2. Trimming removed 8 bases from V and 0 bases from J; junction bases left unmatched: 5. Germline lookup yields CDR1 MGHRA and CDR2 YSYEKL. The CDR3 loop spans 14 amino acids. Here the CDR3 reads CASGAGGSSYEQYF. CDR3 bases: TGCGCCAGCGGAGCGGGGGGAAGCTCCTACGAGCAGTACTTC.

The chain recombines TRBV10-3 with TRBJ2-7; D may correspond to TRBD1 or TRBD2 (5 bases each). Trimming removed 0 bases from V and 2 bases from J, with 8 bases in between. The CDR3 runs to 14 residues. Germline CDR1 and CDR2: ENHRY and SYGVKD. CDR3 in DNA: TGTGCCATCAGTGAGTCCGGGGACGCCTACGAGCAGTACTTC. The encoded protein is CAISESGDAYEQYF.

The chain is built from TRBV28 and TRBJ2-5; 9 bases map to TRBD1. Gene TRBJ2-7 matches the end of the DNA better, so the J call may be wrong. This CDR3 has 15 amino acids. Per the germline V gene, CDR1 is MDHEN and CDR2 is SYDVKM. CDR3 sequence: CASSHTGTGNGEQYF. CDR3 DNA sequence: TGTGCCAGCAGTCACACCGGGACAGGGAATGGCGAGCAGTACTTC.

The V and J genes are TRBV20-1 and TRBJ2-3; perhaps TRBD2 as D (5 bases). The CDR3 totals 13 residues. Germline V gives CDR1 DFQATT, CDR2 SNEGSKA (reference sequence). With 5 bases removed from V and 2 bases from J, the gap between germline ends came to 11 bases. The chain's CDR3 is CSAGLYITDTQYF. The CDR3, as DNA: TGCAGTGCTGGACTGTACATCACAGATACGCAGTATTTT.

The genes are TRBV27 and TRBJ2-1; 12 bases fit TRBD2. The CDR3 has 16 residues. Germline CDR1 and CDR2: MNHEY and SMNVEV (reference sequence). Trimming at V came to 5 bases and at J to 3 bases, leaving 5 bases not matched to a gene. The CDR3, as DNA: TGTGCCAGCAGTCTAGCGGGGGGGCTCTTCTACAATGAGCAGTTCTTC. It is translated as CASSLAGGLFYNEQFF.

This clonotype was detected only a few times. The chain recombines TRBV4-3 with TRBJ2-5; a weak D match, TRBD1 (6 bases). V lost 4 bases and J lost 5, with 14 bases in between. The CDR3 is 14 residues long. Germline V gene sequence: CDR1 LGHNA, CDR2 YSLEER. For the CDR3, the DNA is TGCGCCAGCAGCCCCCAGGGGTTGGGGGAGACCCAGTACTTC. Amino acids: CASSPQGLGETQYF.

A word on this clonotype: A much larger clone differs by one base, so this may be a read error. The chain recombines TRBV6-2 or TRBV6-3 with TRBJ1-2, with 7 bases matching TRBD1. Germline V gene data show CDR1 as MNHEY and CDR2 as SVGEGT. This CDR3 region has 14 residues. The ends lost 9 bases at V and 1 base at J; junction bases unmatched: 8. CDR3 protein: CARSRDRINYGYTF. CDR3 in DNA: TGTGCCAGAAGTCGGGACAGAATTAACTATGGCTACACCTTC.

This clonotype was recorded a few times. This chain uses TRBV28 with TRBJ2-1; no firm D call. CDR1 is MDHEN, CDR2 SYDVKM, per germline. Trimming removed 6 bases at V and 10 bases at J, with 10 bases between. This CDR3 has 11 amino acids. The CDR3 here is CASSRPEEQFF. In nucleotides, the CDR3 is TGTGCCAGCAGCCGCCCCGAGGAGCAGTTCTTC.